Listed below are T cell receptor beta chains from one sample, sequenced in a study of T cells in Graves' hyperthyroidism and ophthalmopathy. TCRdb independently ran MiXCR on the multiplex PCR reads; one entry per CDR3 protein. This table holds 500,000 or so distinct CDR3 sequences, about 15% found once. The sequencing sample was made of blood. Receptors originate from a woman under 30 with Graves' ophthalmopathy. Each CDR3 is given with its conserved first and last residue. D genes are given only for firm matches. Only some rows state a clone size, as once, few, many or a class for expanded clones.

abundance	d_gene	v_gene	j_gene	CDR3aa	CDR3nt
many	TRBD1	TRBV18	TRBJ1-3	CASSADRGRNTIYF	TGTGCCAGCTCAGCGGACAGGGGGCGGAACACCATATATTTT
many	TRBD1	TRBV3-1	TRBJ1-5	CASSRGQVQPQHF	TGTGCCAGCAGCCGGGGACAGGTACAGCCCCAGCATTTT
many	-	TRBV5-1	TRBJ1-6	CASSRSVDSPLHF	TGCGCCAGCAGCAGGTCTGTTGATTCACCCCTCCACTTT
many	-	TRBV27	TRBJ1-5	CASSLTGFNQPQHF	TGTGCCAGCAGTTTAACGGGATTCAATCAGCCCCAGCATTTT
few	TRBD1	TRBV20-1	TRBJ2-4	CSASADRAIAAKNIQYF	TGCAGTGCAAGTGCGGACAGGGCCATCGCGGCCAAAAACATTCAGTACTTC
-	-	TRBV9	TRBJ1-1	CASSPIAGFNTEAFF	TGTGCCAGCAGCCCGATAGCAGGGTTCAACACTGAAGCTTTCTTT
many	-	TRBV20-1	TRBJ2-1	CSARAPGWDEQFF	TGCAGTGCTAGAGCGCCGGGGTGGGATGAGCAGTTCTTC
few	TRBD2	TRBV7-3	TRBJ2-3	CASSPIGGDTDTQYF	TGTGCCAGCAGCCCGATCGGGGGGGACACAGATACGCAGTATTTT
many	-	TRBV19	TRBJ2-7	CASSPSDGTLEQYF	TGTGCCAGTAGTCCGTCGGACGGAACCCTCGAGCAGTACTTC
-	-	TRBV9	TRBJ1-1	CASGGTGGREAFF	TGTGCCAGCGGCGGGACGGGGGGGCGTGAAGCTTTCTTT
many	TRBD2	TRBV20-1	TRBJ2-7	CSATTAGGLAGFYEQYF	TGCAGTGCTACCACCGCTGGGGGACTAGCGGGATTCTACGAGCAGTACTTC
-	TRBD2	TRBV10-2	TRBJ2-7	CASSDRTGGTSGTYEQYF	TGCGCCAGCAGTGACCGCACGGGCGGGACTAGCGGGACCTACGAGCAGTACTTC
few	TRBD1	TRBV10-3	TRBJ1-1	CAIKEGAQTEAFF	TGTGCCATCAAGGAGGGGGCGCAGACTGAAGCTTTCTTT
-	TRBD1	TRBV20-1	TRBJ2-7	CSAGDRETYEQYF	TGCAGTGCTGGGGACAGGGAGACCTACGAGCAGTACTTC
many	-	TRBV30	TRBJ1-2	CAVQQGYDYGYTF	TGTGCCGTCCAACAGGGTTATGACTATGGCTACACCTTC
many	-	TRBV5-6	TRBJ2-1	CASSAGQYNEQFF	TGTGCCAGCAGCGCCGGACAGTACAATGAGCAGTTCTTC
many	-	TRBV27	TRBJ2-1	CASSPIGVGNEQFF	TGTGCCAGCAGTCCCATAGGGGTCGGGAATGAGCAGTTCTTC
few	-	TRBV19	TRBJ2-5	CASSILGRKETQYF	TGTGCCAGTAGTATCCTGGGCAGGAAAGAGACCCAGTACTTC
-	TRBD2	TRBV28	TRBJ2-5	CASSSTLKLYSGKQETQYF	TGTGCCAGCAGTTCAACCCTGAAACTATATAGCGGGAAACAAGAGACCCAGTACTTC
-	-	TRBV20-1	TRBJ1-1	CSALKGSRMNTEAFF	TGCAGTGCCCTAAAGGGGAGTAGGATGAACACTGAAGCTTTCTTT
many	-	TRBV7-6	TRBJ2-5	CASSPKYQETQYF	TGTGCCAGCAGTCCTAAATATCAAGAGACCCAGTACTTC
few	-	TRBV4-3	TRBJ2-1	CASSQEAGLSTRAYNEQFF	TGCGCCAGCAGCCAAGAGGCGGGACTCTCGACTAGGGCCTACAATGAGCAGTTCTTC
-	-	TRBV20-1	TRBJ2-7	CSARTDHAYEQYF	TGCAGTGCTAGGACGGACCATGCCTACGAGCAGTACTTC
-	-	TRBV27	TRBJ1-5	CASGQSGNQPQHF	TGTGCCAGCGGCCAATCGGGGAATCAGCCCCAGCATTTT
-	-	TRBV25-1	TRBJ2-7	CASSGAPVVYEQYF	TGTGCCAGCAGTGGGGCCCCAGTGGTCTACGAGCAGTACTTC
many	-	TRBV5-1	TRBJ2-7	CASSFEVSTDYEQYF	TGCGCCAGCAGCTTTGAAGTTTCTACAGACTACGAGCAGTACTTC
-	-	TRBV19	TRBJ1-2	CASSIGRTPAYGYTF	TGTGCCAGTAGTATCGGCCGGACCCCAGCCTATGGCTACACCTTC
-	-	TRBV19	TRBJ2-5	CASSTRGSMGETQYF	TGTGCCAGTAGTACCCGGGGATCTATGGGAGAGACCCAGTACTTC
-	-	TRBV7-7	TRBJ2-3	CASSLTGSTTDTQYF	TGTGCTAGCAGCCTAACCGGGTCAACAACAGATACGCAGTATTTT
-	TRBD1	TRBV18	TRBJ2-5	CASAQSGGAETQYF	TGTGCCAGCGCCCAATCAGGGGGCGCAGAGACCCAGTACTTC
-	TRBD2	TRBV13	TRBJ2-3	CASSSGTSGGGTDTQYF	TGTGCCAGCAGCTCAGGGACTAGCGGGGGGGGCACAGATACGCAGTATTTT
-	-	TRBV27	TRBJ2-6	CASTRGSMRSGANVLTF	TGTGCCAGCACCCGGGGATCGATGAGGTCTGGGGCCAACGTCCTGACTTTC
-	TRBD1	TRBV4-2	TRBJ1-1	CASSLGQGPTEAFF	TGTGCCAGCAGCCTCGGACAGGGTCCCACTGAAGCTTTCTTT
many	TRBD1	TRBV20-1	TRBJ1-2	CSASGTVVGYTF	TGCAGTGCTTCCGGGACAGTTGTTGGCTACACCTTC
-	TRBD1	TRBV12-3/TRBV12-4	TRBJ1-1	CASSYSQGGRNTEAFF	TGTGCCAGCAGTTACAGTCAGGGGGGGCGGAACACTGAAGCTTTCTTT
many	TRBD2	TRBV6-2/TRBV6-3	TRBJ2-3	CASIRSGSSDTQYF	TGTGCCAGCATACGTAGCGGGAGTTCAGATACGCAGTATTTT
few	TRBD1	TRBV18	TRBJ1-1	CASSAIRTRDRDMNTEAFF	TGTGCCAGCTCAGCGATTAGAACCCGGGACAGGGACATGAACACTGAAGCTTTCTTT
few	-	TRBV20-1	TRBJ1-1	CSSSSWRGNTEAFF	TGCAGTTCTTCTAGTTGGCGGGGGAACACTGAAGCTTTCTTT
few	-	TRBV9	TRBJ1-2	CASSVDVSSYGYTF	TGTGCCAGCAGCGTAGACGTCAGCTCCTATGGCTACACCTTC
many	-	TRBV7-3	TRBJ2-1	CASSPHHSGRGAGEQFF	TGTGCCAGCAGCCCTCACCATAGCGGTCGGGGGGCCGGTGAGCAGTTCTTC
-	-	TRBV4-1	TRBJ1-3	CASSQPTGRGNTIYF	TGCGCCAGCAGCCAACCAACAGGGCGAGGAAACACCATATATTTT
many	-	TRBV7-3	TRBJ1-2	CASSSQGEYGYTF	TGTGCCAGCAGCTCCCAGGGAGAGTATGGCTACACCTTC
many	TRBD1	TRBV27	TRBJ1-2	CASSLAGQANYGYTF	TGTGCCAGCAGTTTGGCGGGACAGGCTAACTATGGCTACACCTTC
many	TRBD1	TRBV5-6	TRBJ1-2	CASSPYRQGGGYTF	TGTGCCAGCAGCCCCTACCGACAGGGTGGGGGCTACACCTTC
few	-	TRBV11-3	TRBJ2-3	CASSSSRTDTQYF	TGTGCCAGCAGCTCCTCCCGGACAGATACGCAGTATTTT
many	TRBD1	TRBV6-1	TRBJ1-5	CASSAPGTGNQPQHF	TGTGCCAGCAGTGCCCCCGGGACAGGCAATCAGCCCCAGCATTTT
few	-	TRBV24-1	TRBJ2-5	CATSDFSETQYF	TGTGCCACCAGTGATTTTTCGGAGACCCAGTACTTC
few	-	TRBV20-1	TRBJ2-5	CSANRDMETQYF	TGCAGTGCTAATCGGGACATGGAGACCCAGTACTTC
many	-	TRBV20-1	TRBJ1-5	CSARDGSNLKNQPQHF	TGCAGTGCTAGAGATGGGTCGAATCTTAAAAATCAGCCCCAGCATTTT
many	-	TRBV7-2	TRBJ1-2	CASSLETGLLGYTF	TGTGCCAGCAGCCTAGAAACAGGGTTATTAGGCTACACCTTC
-	-	TRBV29-1	TRBJ1-1	CSEGQGIEAFF	TGCAGCGAAGGGCAGGGGATTGAAGCTTTCTTT
many	-	TRBV30	TRBJ2-1	CAWSVEYHNEQFF	TGTGCCTGGAGTGTAGAATACCACAATGAGCAGTTCTTC
many	TRBD2	TRBV30	TRBJ2-3	CAWQSLAGGVSSTDTQYF	TGTGCCTGGCAAAGCCTAGCGGGGGGAGTATCTAGCACAGATACGCAGTATTTT
many	-	TRBV7-2	TRBJ1-2	CASSLKGRQNRDGYTF	TGTGCCAGCAGCTTAAAAGGGCGGCAGAACCGGGATGGCTACACCTTC